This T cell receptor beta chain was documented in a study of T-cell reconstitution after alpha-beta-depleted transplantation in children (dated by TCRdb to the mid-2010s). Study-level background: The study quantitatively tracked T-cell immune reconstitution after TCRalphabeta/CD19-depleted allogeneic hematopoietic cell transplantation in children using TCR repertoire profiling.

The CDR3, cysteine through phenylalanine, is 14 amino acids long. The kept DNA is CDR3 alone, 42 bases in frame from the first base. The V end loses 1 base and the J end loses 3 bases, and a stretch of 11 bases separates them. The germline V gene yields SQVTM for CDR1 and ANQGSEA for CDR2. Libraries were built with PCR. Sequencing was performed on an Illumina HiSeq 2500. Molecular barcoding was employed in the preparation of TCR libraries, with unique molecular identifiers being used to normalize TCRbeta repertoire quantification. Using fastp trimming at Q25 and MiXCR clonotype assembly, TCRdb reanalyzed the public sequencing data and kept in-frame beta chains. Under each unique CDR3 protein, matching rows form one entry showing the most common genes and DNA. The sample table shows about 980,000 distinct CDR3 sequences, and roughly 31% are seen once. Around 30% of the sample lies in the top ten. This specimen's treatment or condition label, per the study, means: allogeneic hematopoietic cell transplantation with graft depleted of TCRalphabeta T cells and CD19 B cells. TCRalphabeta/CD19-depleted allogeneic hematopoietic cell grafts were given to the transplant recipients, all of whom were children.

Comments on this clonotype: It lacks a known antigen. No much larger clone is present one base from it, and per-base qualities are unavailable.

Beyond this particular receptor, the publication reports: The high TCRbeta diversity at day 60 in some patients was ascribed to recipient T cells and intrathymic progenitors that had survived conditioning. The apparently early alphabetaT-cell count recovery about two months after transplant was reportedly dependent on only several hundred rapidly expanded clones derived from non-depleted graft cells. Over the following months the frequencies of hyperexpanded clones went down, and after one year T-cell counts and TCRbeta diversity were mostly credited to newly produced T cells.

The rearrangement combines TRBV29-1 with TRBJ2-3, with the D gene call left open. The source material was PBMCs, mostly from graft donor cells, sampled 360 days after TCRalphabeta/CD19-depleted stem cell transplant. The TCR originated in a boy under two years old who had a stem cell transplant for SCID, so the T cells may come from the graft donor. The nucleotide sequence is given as TGCAGCGTTGAAGCGAGAGTGTGGACAGATACGCAGTATTTT. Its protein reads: CSVEARVWTDTQYF.